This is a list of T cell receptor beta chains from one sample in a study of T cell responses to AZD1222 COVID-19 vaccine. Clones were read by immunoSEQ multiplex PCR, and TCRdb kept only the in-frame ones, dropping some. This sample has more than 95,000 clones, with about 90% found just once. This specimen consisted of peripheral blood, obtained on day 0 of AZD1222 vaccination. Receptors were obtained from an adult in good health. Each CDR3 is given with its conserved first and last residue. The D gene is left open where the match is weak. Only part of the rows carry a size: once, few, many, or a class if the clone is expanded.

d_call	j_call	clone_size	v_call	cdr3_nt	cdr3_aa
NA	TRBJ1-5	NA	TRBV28	TGTGCCAGCAGCGATCATCAGCCCCAGCATTTT	CASSDHQPQHF
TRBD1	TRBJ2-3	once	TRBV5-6	TGTGCCAGCAGCTTAAGACAGGGAGTCCCAGATACGCAGTATTTT	CASSLRQGVPDTQYF
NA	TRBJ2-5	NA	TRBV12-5	TGTGCTAGTGGTTTGGGACTTGGGGGGTTAGAGACCCAGTACTTC	CASGLGLGGLETQYF
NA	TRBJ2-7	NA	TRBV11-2	TGTGCCAGCAGCTTAGATCTCTACGCGTCCGAGCAGTACTTC	CASSLDLYASEQYF
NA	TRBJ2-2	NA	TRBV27	TGTGCCAGCAGTTCTTCAATAGGGACCGGGGAGCTGTTTTTT	CASSSSIGTGELFF
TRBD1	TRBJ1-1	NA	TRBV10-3	TGTGCCATCAGTGATTCGACAGGGTGGTACACTGAAGCTTTCTTT	CAISDSTGWYTEAFF
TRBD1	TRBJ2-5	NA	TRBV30	TGTGCCTGGACTCTAGACAGGGGGATGCGGTACTTC	CAWTLDRGMRYF
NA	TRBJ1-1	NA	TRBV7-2	TGTGCCAGCAGCTTAGTTGGGACTGGGGGCTCTGAAGCTTTCTTT	CASSLVGTGGSEAFF
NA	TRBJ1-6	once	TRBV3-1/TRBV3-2	TGTGCCAGCAGCCAAGAGGAAGGTTCACCCCTCCACTTT	CASSQEEGSPLHF
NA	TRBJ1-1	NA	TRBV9	TGTGCCAGCAGCGTCTCAGGGGCGAACACTGAAGCTTTCTTT	CASSVSGANTEAFF
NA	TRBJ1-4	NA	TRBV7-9	TGTGCCAGCAGCTTAGGGCAGGGACGGGGTGAAAAACTGTTTTTT	CASSLGQGRGEKLFF
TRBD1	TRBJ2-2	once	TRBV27	TGTGCCAGCAGGACAGGGGGCGCCTACACCGGGGAGCTGTTTTTT	CASRTGGAYTGELFF
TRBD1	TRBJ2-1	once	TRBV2	TGTGCCAGCAGGTTCTCCCTCTTACAGGGGGCGAATGAGCAGTTCTTC	CASRFSLLQGANEQFF
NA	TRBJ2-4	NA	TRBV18	TGTGCCAGCTCACCAGGGGGGTCCAAAAACATTCAGTACTTC	CASSPGGSKNIQYF
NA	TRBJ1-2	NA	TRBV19	TGTGCCAGTAGTCCGCGGACTGGCGTGGTTGGCTACACCTTC	CASSPRTGVVGYTF
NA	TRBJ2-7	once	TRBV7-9	TGTGCCAGCAGCCCTATAACCTACGAGCAGTACTTC	CASSPITYEQYF
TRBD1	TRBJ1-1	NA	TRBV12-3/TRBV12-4	TGTGCCAGCAGTTTAGCCCAGGGGGCTGAAGCTTTCTTT	CASSLAQGAEAFF
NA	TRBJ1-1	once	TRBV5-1	TGCGCCAGCAGCTTTGGACAGAAACAGAACACTGAAGCTTTCTTT	CASSFGQKQNTEAFF
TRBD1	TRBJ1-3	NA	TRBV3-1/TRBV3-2	TGTGCCAGCAGCCCATCCGGGACAGGGAGCTCTGGAAACACCATATATTTT	CASSPSGTGSSGNTIYF
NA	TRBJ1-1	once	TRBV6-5	TGTGCCAGCAGTTCACGGTCACCTTGGGGGGCTTTCTTT	CASSSRSPWGAFF
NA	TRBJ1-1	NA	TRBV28	TGTGCCAGCGTCGGGACACGTGAAGCTTTCTTT	CASVGTREAFF
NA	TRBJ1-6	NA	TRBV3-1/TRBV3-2	TGTGCCAGCAGCCAAGGGACGGGGGCTCGTTCACCCCTCCACTTT	CASSQGTGARSPLHF
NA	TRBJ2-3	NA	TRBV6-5	TGTGCCAGCAGTTACGCGGGTAGCACAGATACGCAGTATTTT	CASSYAGSTDTQYF
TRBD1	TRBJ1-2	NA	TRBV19	TGTGCCAGTAGTATCCGCCTGTCGCTACAGGGGGCAGACTATGGCTACACCTTC	CASSIRLSLQGADYGYTF
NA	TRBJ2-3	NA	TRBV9	TGTGCCAGCATCCCTGGGGAGCTCAGCACAGATACGCAGTATTTT	CASIPGELSTDTQYF
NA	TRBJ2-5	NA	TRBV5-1	TGCGCCAGCAGCTTATACAGGGACCAAGAGACCCAGTACTTC	CASSLYRDQETQYF
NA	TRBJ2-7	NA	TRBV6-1	TGTGCCAGCAGTGAATTATGGGGGACGGGATACTACGAGCAGTACTTC	CASSELWGTGYYEQYF
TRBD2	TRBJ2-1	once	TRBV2	TGTGCCAGCAACAAGCGGGAGGGGCTTAATGAGCAGTTCTTC	CASNKREGLNEQFF
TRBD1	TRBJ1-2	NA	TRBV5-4	TGTGCCAGCAGCTCGGGACAGGGGTTCGGCTATGGCTACACCTTC	CASSSGQGFGYGYTF
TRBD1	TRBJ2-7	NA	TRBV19	TGTGCCAGTAGTATAACAGGGGGTTCCTACGAGCAGTACTTC	CASSITGGSYEQYF
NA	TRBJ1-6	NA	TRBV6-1	TGTGCCAGCAGTGAAGGGTTGGCCAGTCGATCACCCCTCCACTTT	CASSEGLASRSPLHF
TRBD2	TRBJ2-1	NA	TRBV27	TGTGCCAGCAGTTTATCGCGAAGCGGGACTACCTCCTACAATGAGCAGTTCTTC	CASSLSRSGTTSYNEQFF